What follows are 20 T cell receptor beta chains derived from one specimen sequenced in a study of cytomegalovirus exposure and HLA in healthy donors. The method was immunoSEQ multiplex PCR; TCRdb's version includes in-frame clones alone and lacks a portion of them. The table lists approximately 160,000 clones, approximately 91% of them singletons. Sequenced input: PBMCs. These receptors all come from a woman younger than 35 in good health and CMV-seropositive.

The rearrangement links TRBV11-2 to TRBJ2-7, with 10 bases identical to TRBD2. The CDR3 runs 15 residues. V gave up 5 bases and J gave up 7 bases; unmatched junction bases: 11. Germline CDR1 is SGHAT and CDR2 is FQNNGV. The CDR3 nucleotides read TGTGCCAGCAGCGCCCCTAGCGGGAGAGGCGGGGAGCAGTACTTC. Translating it yields CASSAPSGRGGEQYF.

The V and J genes are TRBV10-3 and TRBJ2-5; TRBD2 matches 11 bases. The germline V gene has CDR1 ENHRY and CDR2 SYGVKD. V was clipped by 10 bases and J by 1 base; unmatched bases: 8. The CDR3 spans 15 residues. CDR3: CATSQLAGAQETQYF. The CDR3 DNA is TGTGCCACCTCACAACTAGCGGGGGCCCAAGAGACCCAGTACTTC.

The rearrangement uses TRBV6-5 and TRBJ1-2; tentative D call: TRBD1 (5 bases). The V end was cut by 2 bases, the J end by 5 bases, with 9 bases between. This CDR3 has 13 amino acids. Germline CDR1 and CDR2: MNHEY and SVGAGI. The CDR3 is CASSYGQAYGYTF. The DNA of the CDR3 is TGTGCCAGCAGTTACGGACAAGCATATGGCTACACCTTC.

The chain is built from TRBV9 and TRBJ2-4; D uncertain. There are 12 residues in the CDR3. Germline assignment: CDR1 SGDLS and CDR2 YYNGEE. V was shortened by 5 bases and J by 8 bases, with 11 bases between the two germline ends. The CDR3, as DNA: TGTGCCAGCAGTGCAGACACCGACATTCAGTACTTC. This sequence encodes CASSADTDIQYF.

The rearrangement uses TRBV4-1 and TRBJ2-5, with 7 bases identical to TRBD2. Germline V gene sequence: CDR1 MGHRA, CDR2 YSYEKL. The CDR3 spans 14 residues. With V trimmed by 0 bases and J by 5 bases, 3 bases remained unmatched. The CDR3 coding sequence is TGCGCCAGCAGCCAAGATTCCGGGAGGGAGACCCAGTACTTC. It translates to CASSQDSGRETQYF.

This chain joins TRBV9 and TRBJ2-5, with 7 bases identical to TRBD1. CDR1 and CDR2 from the germline V gene are SGDLS and YYNGEE. V was pared by 0 bases and J by 4 bases, with 6 bases of the junction left unmatched. This CDR3 region has 15 residues. The DNA of the CDR3 is TGTGCCAGCAGCGTAGGCAACACAGGGGTAGAGACCCAGTACTTC. Translation: CASSVGNTGVETQYF.

This clone was picked up a small number of times. This rearrangement joins TRBV30 to TRBJ1-4; the match to TRBD1 covers 7 bases. Germline assignment: CDR1 GTSNPN and CDR2 SVGIG (reference sequence). Trimming at V came to 6 bases and at J to 0 bases, leaving 7 bases not matched to a gene. This CDR3 is built from 15 residues. As DNA, the CDR3 is TGTGCCTGTGGGGACAGATACCCAACTAATGAAAAACTGTTTTTT. Amino acid sequence: CACGDRYPTNEKLFF.

This clone was seen a single time. This rearrangement joins TRBV19 to TRBJ1-3; D remains unclear. With 8 bases removed from V and 0 bases from J, the gap between germline ends came to 8 bases. This CDR3 comprises 13 residues. Germline CDR1 is LNHDA and CDR2 is SQIVND (reference sequence). CDR3 sequence: CASGEFSGNTIYF. The CDR3 DNA reads as TGTGCCAGTGGGGAGTTCTCTGGAAACACCATATATTTT.

V usage is TRBV4-3 and J usage is TRBJ2-1, with 11 positions matching TRBD2. Germline trimming cut 3 bases from V and 3 bases from J; bases unmatched to any gene: 4. From germline, CDR1 is LGHNA and CDR2 YSLEER. The CDR3 extends over 16 amino acids. In DNA, the CDR3 is TGCGCCAGCAGCCAGGCACTAGCGGGAGACTACAATGAGCAGTTCTTC. Its translation: CASSQALAGDYNEQFF.

This chain joins TRBV4-1 and TRBJ2-7, with 12 bases lining up with TRBD2. Germline CDR1 MGHRA, CDR2 YSYEKL. V lost 4 bases, J lost 5 bases, and 9 bases stayed unmatched. The CDR3 sequence is 16 residues long. CDR3 sequence (DNA): TGCGCCAGCAGCCGAGAGACTAGCGGGAGAGGGCACGAGCAGTACTTC. Protein sequence: CASSRETSGRGHEQYF.

This sequence joins TRBV5-1 and TRBJ1-1, with 7 bases matching TRBD1. This CDR3 has 15 amino acids. V was clipped by 5 bases and J by 3 bases; unmatched bases: 10. Germline assignment: CDR1 SGHRS and CDR2 YFSETQ. The CDR3 is CASRAGQDRYTEAFF. CDR3 nucleotide sequence: TGCGCCAGCAGGGCTGGACAGGATCGGTACACTGAAGCTTTCTTT.

This clone appeared once. The chain uses TRBV29-1 and TRBJ2-3; D remains ambiguous. The CDR3 sequence is 10 residues long. V lost 7 bases and J 2 bases, leaving 4 bases between the germline ends. Germline CDR1 and CDR2: SQVTM and ANQGSEA. The CDR3 DNA is TGCAGCGGACACACAGATACGCAGTATTTT. Protein: CSGHTDTQYF.

Turning to this clone: A junction boundary mismatches the germline segment, possibly from a read error. The chain recombines TRBV11-2 with TRBJ2-7, with 12 positions matching TRBD2. The CDR3 length is 13 residues. The germline V gene has CDR1 SGHAT and CDR2 FQNNGV. CDR3 in amino acids: CASIGTSGYGQYF. CDR3 sequence (DNA): TGTGCCAGCATCGGGACTAGCGGGTACGGGCAGTACTTC.

The chain combines TRBV30 with TRBJ2-1, with D perhaps TRBD1 (5 bases). The germline V and J ends were trimmed by 2 bases and 4 bases, with 18 bases remaining between them. The length of the CDR3 is 16 residues. CDR1 is GTSNPN, CDR2 SVGIG, per germline (reference sequence). The CDR3 is CAWSTISRVNYNEQFF. The CDR3 DNA reads TGTGCCTGGAGTACCATTTCCAGGGTCAATTACAATGAGCAGTTCTTC.

V gene TRBV5-1 combines with J gene TRBJ2-7; 9 bases align to TRBD1. CDR3 size: 14 residues. The V gene end was trimmed by 0 bases and the J gene end by 7 bases; junction bases not matched to a gene: 5. The germline CDR1 and CDR2 sequences are SGHRS and YFSETQ. The CDR3 is CASSLAGQGGEQYF. CDR3 DNA sequence: TGCGCCAGCAGCTTGGCGGGACAGGGTGGTGAGCAGTACTTC.

The J gene is TRBJ2-7, the V gene TRBV10-1, with D possibly matching TRBD2 (5 bases). Germline V gene lookup returns CDR1 WNHNN and CDR2 SYGVQD (reference sequence). Trimming removed 8 bases from V and 2 bases from J, with 13 bases in between. The length of the CDR3 is 13 residues. CDR3 DNA: TGCGCCAGCGGGTCTAGCAATCCCTACGAGCAGTACTTC. This gives the protein CASGSSNPYEQYF.

The gene calls are TRBV7-6 and TRBJ2-2, with 9 bases that match TRBD2. The CDR3 has 18 amino acids. Germline V gene data show CDR1 as SGHVS and CDR2 as FNYEAQ. The ends lost 1 base at V and 5 bases at J; junction bases unmatched: 11. For the CDR3, the DNA is TGTGCCAGCAGCTTAGTAGCTTCCGGGACTAGCTTGACCGGGGAGCTGTTTTTT. Its translation: CASSLVASGTSLTGELFF. Full variable domain (outside the CDR3, taken from reference TRBV7-6 and TRBJ2-2): GAGVSQSPRYKVTKRGQDVALRCDPISGHVSLYWYRQALGQGPEFLTYFNYEAQQDKSGLPNDRFSAERPEGSISTLTIQRTEQRDSAMYRCASSLVASGTSLTGELFFGEGSRLTVL.

The chain links TRBV11-2 to TRBJ2-5, with 14 nucleotides matching TRBD2. Per germline, CDR1 SGHAT and CDR2 FQNNGV. This CDR3 is built from 16 residues. After removal of 3 bases from V and 2 bases from J, the junction contained 2 bases not matched to a gene. CDR3 DNA: TGTGCCAGCAGCTTGAGACTAGCGGGAGGGCAAGAGACCCAGTACTTC. This encodes CASSLRLAGGQETQYF.

This chain links TRBV28 with TRBJ2-7, with 11 bases matching TRBD2. The CDR3 covers 17 residues. From germline, CDR1 is MDHEN and CDR2 SYDVKM. V shed 4 bases and J 4 bases; nucleotides not matched to a gene: 12. As DNA, the CDR3 is TGTGCCAGCAGTTCGTACCCCCAAACTAGCGGGAGTTACGAGCAGTACTTC. The encoded protein is CASSSYPQTSGSYEQYF.

This chain uses TRBV5-1 with TRBJ2-5; 8 bases are a match to TRBD1. Germline-derived CDR1 and CDR2 are SGHRS and YFSETQ. V shed 3 bases and J 4 bases; nucleotides not matched to a gene: 5. This CDR3 spans 14 amino acids. The CDR3 region is CASSWGQERETQYF. Written as DNA, the CDR3 is TGCGCCAGCAGCTGGGGACAGGAGCGAGAGACCCAGTACTTC.